The rows below give T cell receptor beta chains drawn from one sample of a study of pediatric ulcerative colitis. Measured with immunoSEQ multiplex PCR; TCRdb has only the in-frame clones, and not every one. The sample lists 65,000 or so clones; about 90% were seen once. The sample taken for sequencing was blood. These receptors all come from a boy between 10 and 17 years old with severe ulcerative colitis. Each CDR3 is given with its conserved first and last residue. The order of the fields is J gene, V gene, CDR3 length, D gene, clone size, CDR3 protein, CDR3 DNA. The D gene is left open where the match is weak. Some rows mark clone size as missing; the rest say once, few, many or name a class of expanded clone.

TRBJ2-2 TRBV5-1 16 TRBD1 . CASSSGTGGNTGELFF TGCGCCAGCAGCTCCGGGACAGGGGGGAACACCGGGGAGCTGTTTTTT
TRBJ2-1 TRBV7-3 13 . once CASSDFPGNEQFF TGTGCCAGCAGCGACTTCCCGGGTAATGAGCAGTTCTTC
TRBJ2-7 TRBV6-5 15 . . CASSYSNGVLLEQYF TGTGCCAGCAGTTACTCGAACGGGGTCCTTTTGGAGCAGTACTTC
TRBJ2-3 TRBV5-6 16 . . CASSLEGRGWSDTQYF TGTGCCAGCAGCTTGGAAGGACGCGGGTGGTCAGATACGCAGTATTTT
TRBJ2-1 TRBV7-2 14 . . CASSLASGYNEQFF TGTGCCAGCAGCTTAGCGAGTGGTTACAATGAGCAGTTCTTC
TRBJ2-7 TRBV4-3 17 TRBD2 . CASSQALAGGTSGEQYF TGCGCCAGCAGCCAAGCCCTAGCGGGAGGGACCTCCGGCGAGCAGTACTTC
TRBJ2-5 TRBV29-1 14 TRBD2 . CSVPLAGPQETQYF TGCAGCGTTCCCTTAGCGGGACCACAAGAGACCCAGTACTTC
TRBJ2-1 TRBV5-4 16 TRBD2 . CASSLPSGRDYNEQFF TGTGCCAGCAGCTTGCCTAGCGGGAGGGATTACAATGAGCAGTTCTTC
TRBJ2-7 TRBV5-1 16 . . CASSEGPAGGTYEQYF TGCGCCAGCAGCGAGGGCCCTGCGGGTGGAACCTACGAGCAGTACTTC
TRBJ2-1 TRBV9 13 . . CASSVGDTDEQFF TGTGCCAGCAGCGTAGGGGATACGGATGAGCAGTTCTTC
TRBJ2-3 TRBV9 16 TRBD2 . CASSLRLAGNTDTQYF TGTGCCAGCAGCCTACGACTAGCGGGGAACACAGATACGCAGTATTTT
TRBJ2-7 TRBV10-3 14 . . CATGRAGSSYEQYF TGTGCCACAGGCCGAGCGGGTAGCTCCTACGAGCAGTACTTC
TRBJ2-3 TRBV19 15 TRBD2 . CASSIGTSSADTQYF TGTGCCAGTAGTATAGGGACTAGCTCAGCAGATACGCAGTATTTT
TRBJ2-7 TRBV19 11 . few CATGDGYEQYF TGTGCCACCGGAGACGGCTACGAGCAGTACTTC
TRBJ2-3 TRBV4-1 13 . . CASSPPGSDTQYF TGCGCCAGCAGCCCTCCCGGGAGTGATACGCAGTATTTT
TRBJ2-1 TRBV6-1 18 . . CASSDAPLTFPLDNEQFF TGTGCCAGCAGTGACGCGCCCCTTACGTTCCCCTTAGACAATGAGCAGTTCTTC
TRBJ2-7 TRBV4-2 15 . . CASSQGLSLSYEQYF TGTGCCAGCAGCCAAGGTTTGAGTTTATCCTACGAGCAGTACTTC
TRBJ2-3 TRBV12-5 14 . . CASAWGVRTDTQYF TGTGCTAGTGCCTGGGGGGTAAGGACAGATACGCAGTATTTT
TRBJ2-7 TRBV6-5 13 TRBD1 . CASRGTGGYEQYF TGTGCCAGCAGGGGGACAGGGGGCTACGAGCAGTACTTC
TRBJ2-1 TRBV29-1 12 . . CSVEVRASEQFF TGCAGCGTTGAAGTTCGGGCCAGTGAGCAGTTCTTC
TRBJ2-7 TRBV29-1 17 TRBD2 . CSVEGGVSGLRTYEQYF TGCAGCGTTGAGGGGGGGGTAAGCGGTCTTCGAACCTACGAGCAGTACTTC
TRBJ1-2 TRBV6-1 13 . . CASSEDMIYGYTF TGTGCCAGCAGTGAGGACATGATCTATGGCTACACCTTC
TRBJ2-3 TRBV27 15 . . CASIRKDPSTDTQYF TGTGCCAGCATACGAAAGGATCCGAGCACAGATACGCAGTATTTT
TRBJ2-7 TRBV30 15 TRBD2 . CAWSVGSGPSYEQYF TGTGCCTGGAGTGTAGGTAGCGGGCCCTCCTACGAGCAGTACTTC
TRBJ2-1 TRBV7-2 16 . . CASSLAPPGLDNEQFF TGTGCCAGCAGCTTAGCGCCTCCGGGACTCGACAATGAGCAGTTCTTC
TRBJ1-1 TRBV6-6 13 TRBD1 . CASSSTGGTEAFF TGTGCCAGCAGTTCGACAGGGGGCACTGAAGCTTTCTTT